The source of this T cell receptor beta chain is a study of T cell clonotyping in hematopoietic cell transplantation (dated by TCRdb to the early 2020s). With respect to the entire study: Pretransplant recipient samples were obtained after cytoreduction. A total of 120 to 150 blood samples were collected in the study from 35 to 45 consecutive transplant recipients and their related donors. Recruitment of patients was conducted between late 2015 and January 2017, and follow-up was continued until late 2020 or death.

The immunoSEQ assay, a bias-controlled multiplex PCR using V- and J-specific primers, was used to amplify TCR beta CDR3 regions from genomic DNA. In a second PCR step, the CDR3 amplicons were tagged with a proprietary barcode plus Illumina adapter sequences. CDR3 libraries were sequenced on an Illumina MiSeq instrument. Per the original workflow: Export and quality control were done with immunoSEQ Analyzer 3.0, while downstream analyses used R Bioconductor and Immunarch. Only productive rearrangements in the normalized downsampled data set were used to calculate repertoire metrics. Pathologically expanded clonotypes were defined as those larger than 5 templates in the normalized cohort. Repertoire diversity was measured with the Inverse Simpson Index. To capture all clonotypes, the CMV-specificity analyses were run on the non-normalized data set. What TCRdb holds here is the immuneACCESS table cut down to in-frame rearrangements. Part of the clones is not present; checked against another copy, under half of the missing clones reflect an unresolved V gene, and the others are unexplained. V, J and clone size were drawn from that table, and D and trimming were deduced from the DNA. Within this sample are 20,000 to 30,000 clones, with 70% to 85% of them counted one time only. 24% of the sample is taken by the ten largest.

The germline V gene provides CDR1 MNHNS and CDR2 SASEGT. From cysteine to phenylalanine, the CDR3 is 15 amino acids long. Left in the record is the CDR3 DNA by itself, 45 bases read in frame from the first base. Deletion took 1 base off V and 1 base off J, with a span of 10 bases between the germline ends. Beyond this particular receptor, the publication reports: Recipient TCR diversity fell after transplant, with pathologically expanded clonotypes rising progressively from day 30 to day 180. Donor and pretransplant recipient Inverse Simpson Index values predicted broader posttransplant TCR repertoire diversity. Overlap with donor repertoires was found for only a small fraction of recipient repertoires, with over 97% found to appear de novo at the given depth. The sample size was limited, and because cells were not sorted, the contributions of CD4 and CD8 repertoires could not be separated.

Interpreted using the paper, the time point label stands for: recipient sample about 28 days before transplant, after cytoreduction. Blood from recipients was drawn roughly 28 days before transplant, then again at days 30, 100 and 180 after transplant. Nuclei Lysis Solution was used to extract genomic DNA from fresh or cryopreserved unfractionated peripheral blood mononuclear cells. Details on this clone: Its antigen has not been determined. No much larger clonotype is one base removed from it; base qualities were not supplied.

The rearrangement joined TRBV6-1 to TRBJ1-1; TRBD1 is a weak D gene call, 6 bases matching. This specimen consisted of peripheral blood mononuclear cells, obtained before stem cell transplant. This TCR was recovered from a woman aged 55-70 years with acute myeloid leukemia. Some clones in this sample may be carry-over from other donors' samples. The nucleotides are TGTGCCAGCAGTGAAGTAGGACAGAAGAACACTGAAGCTTTCTTT. This encodes CASSEVGQKNTEAFF.